Listed below are T cell receptor beta chains from one sample, sequenced in a study of cytotoxic CD8 clonotypes in ibrutinib-treated CLL. Profiled with immunoSEQ multiplex PCR; TCRdb holds only in-frame clones, not every one. The sample includes some 28,000 clones, approximately 54% of them seen just once. The source was PBMCs, collected before ibrutinib treatment. Every receptor here comes from a human donor with chronic lymphocytic leukemia. Each CDR3 is given with its conserved first and last residue. D genes are given only for firm matches. Not all rows give a size; the values are once, few, many and, for expanded clones, a class.

clone size	V gene	J gene	D gene	CDR3 protein	CDR3 DNA
-	TRBV7-2	TRBJ2-7	-	CASSLAFLGGLDEQYF	TGTGCCAGCAGCTTAGCTTTCCTGGGGGGGCTTGACGAGCAGTACTTC
few	TRBV6-6	TRBJ2-4	-	CASSRDPGAKNIQYF	TGTGCCAGCAGTAGGGACCCCGGGGCCAAAAACATTCAGTACTTC
-	TRBV6-5	TRBJ1-1	TRBD1	CASGGQGANTEAFF	TGTGCCAGCGGCGGACAGGGGGCCAACACTGAAGCTTTCTTT
-	TRBV2	TRBJ2-7	TRBD2	CASSSGAYEQYF	TGTGCCAGCAGTAGCGGGGCCTACGAGCAGTACTTC
-	TRBV7-3	TRBJ2-1	TRBD2	CASSVPGGDNEQFF	TGTGCCAGCAGCGTACCGGGAGGGGACAATGAGCAGTTCTTC
-	TRBV28	TRBJ2-1	-	CASSFTRGWRYNEQFF	TGTGCCAGCAGTTTTACCCGCGGCTGGAGATACAATGAGCAGTTCTTC
-	TRBV18	TRBJ2-7	-	CASSPVKGYEQYF	TGTGCCAGCTCACCAGTTAAGGGCTACGAGCAGTACTTC
few	TRBV19	TRBJ2-7	-	CASSISTDGYEQYF	TGTGCCAGTAGCATTTCCACGGATGGCTACGAGCAGTACTTC
-	TRBV5-1	TRBJ2-5	TRBD2	CASSLNLAGTQETQYF	TGCGCCAGCAGCTTGAATCTAGCGGGGACCCAAGAGACCCAGTACTTC
-	TRBV2	TRBJ1-2	-	CASSENYGYTF	TGTGCCAGCAGTGAAAACTATGGCTACACCTTC
-	TRBV7-6	TRBJ2-1	-	CASSATSVPYSSYNEQFF	TGTGCCAGCAGCGCAACTAGTGTCCCCTACAGCTCCTACAATGAGCAGTTCTTC
-	TRBV5-6	TRBJ2-3	-	CASSSQLGRGTDTQYF	TGTGCCAGCAGCTCCCAGCTGGGGCGCGGGACAGATACGCAGTATTTT
-	TRBV20-1	TRBJ2-5	-	CSAKGQETQYF	TGCAGTGCTAAGGGTCAAGAGACCCAGTACTTC
-	TRBV7-8	TRBJ2-7	-	CASGVERPGRGYEQYF	TGTGCCAGCGGTGTTGAACGGCCGGGCCGGGGGTACGAGCAGTACTTC
few	TRBV7-2	TRBJ1-2	-	CASSPGGDSYGYTF	TGTGCCAGCAGCCCCGGGGGGGATTCCTATGGCTACACCTTC
few	TRBV5-1	TRBJ2-5	TRBD1	CASSPTGPGETQYF	TGCGCCAGCAGCCCGACAGGGCCGGGGGAGACCCAGTACTTC
-	TRBV7-3	TRBJ2-5	TRBD2	CASSLLAGGPETQYF	TGTGCCAGCAGCTTGTTAGCGGGGGGGCCGGAGACCCAGTACTTC
-	TRBV7-2	TRBJ2-1	TRBD2	CASSRGLAGGFEQFF	TGTGCCAGCAGCAGGGGACTAGCGGGAGGCTTTGAGCAGTTCTTC
-	TRBV5-6	TRBJ2-1	TRBD2	CASSLLGLAGGRPYNEQFF	TGTGCCAGCAGCTTGCTCGGACTAGCGGGAGGGCGACCCTACAATGAGCAGTTCTTC
-	TRBV14	TRBJ2-3	TRBD1	CASSLQGGRDTQYF	TGTGCCAGCAGCCTCCAAGGGGGCCGAGATACGCAGTATTTT
few	TRBV6-6	TRBJ1-3	TRBD1	CASTQATGVSGNTIYF	TGTGCCAGCACCCAGGCGACAGGGGTGTCTGGAAACACCATATATTTT
-	TRBV5-1	TRBJ1-2	-	CASSDAGPLYGYTF	TGCGCCAGCAGTGACGCAGGCCCCTTATATGGCTACACCTTC
-	TRBV7-8	TRBJ2-1	TRBD2	CASSFGLAGDNEQFF	TGTGCCAGCAGCTTCGGACTAGCGGGGGACAATGAGCAGTTCTTC
-	TRBV5-1	TRBJ2-7	TRBD1	CASSTRTGAPYEQYF	TGCGCCAGCAGCACTCGGACAGGGGCCCCCTACGAGCAGTACTTC
-	TRBV29-1	TRBJ1-2	TRBD1	CSVRQGASNYGYTF	TGCAGCGTACGACAGGGGGCCTCTAACTATGGCTACACCTTC
-	TRBV15	TRBJ2-5	-	CATSREGGSQETQYF	TGTGCCACCAGCAGAGAGGGGGGAAGCCAAGAGACCCAGTACTTC
once	TRBV2	TRBJ2-1	TRBD2	CASSDSRGGHDEQFF	TGTGCCAGCAGTGATTCGCGGGGGGGCCACGATGAGCAGTTCTTC
once	TRBV16	TRBJ2-7	TRBD1	CASSSKPGYRGFFYEQYF	TGTGCCAGCAGCTCCAAGCCCGGATACAGGGGCTTTTTCTACGAGCAGTACTTC
-	TRBV7-7	TRBJ2-2	TRBD2	CAITTSGNTGELFF	TGTGCCATCACGACTAGCGGAAACACCGGGGAGCTGTTTTTT
-	TRBV5-1	TRBJ1-2	TRBD1	CASSPGTGYGYTF	TGCGCCAGCAGCCCGGGGACAGGCTATGGCTACACCTTC
-	TRBV5-1	TRBJ2-7	-	CASSPRQSHSYEQYF	TGCGCCAGCAGCCCCCGGCAGTCTCACTCCTACGAGCAGTACTTC
-	TRBV11-2	TRBJ1-2	-	CASSPHPSYGYTF	TGTGCCAGCAGCCCCCACCCCTCCTATGGCTACACCTTC
-	TRBV6-4	TRBJ2-3	-	CASSLQGLADTQYF	TGTGCCAGCAGTCTACAGGGATTAGCGGATACGCAGTATTTT
-	TRBV11-2	TRBJ2-5	-	CASSLDRLVWETQYF	TGTGCCAGCAGCTTAGATAGGCTAGTATGGGAGACCCAGTACTTC
-	TRBV21-1	TRBJ2-5	-	CASTPGKFWTSQETQYF	TGTGCCAGCACTCCCGGGAAGTTTTGGACTAGTCAAGAGACCCAGTACTTC
-	TRBV20-1	TRBJ1-1	-	CSVGYDEAFF	TGCAGTGTAGGGTATGATGAAGCTTTCTTT
-	TRBV7-2	TRBJ2-6	-	CASWTPGANVLTF	TGTGCCAGCTGGACTCCTGGGGCCAACGTCCTGACTTTC
few	TRBV5-1	TRBJ1-2	TRBD1	CASSGTANYGYTF	TGCGCCAGCAGCGGGACAGCTAACTATGGCTACACCTTC
-	TRBV28	TRBJ2-2	-	CASSFAGDTGELFF	TGTGCCAGCAGTTTCGCAGGGGACACCGGGGAGCTGTTTTTT
-	TRBV7-2	TRBJ2-1	-	CASSHNNNEQFF	TGTGCCAGCAGCCATAACAACAATGAGCAGTTCTTC
-	TRBV2	TRBJ1-5	-	CASSIERGNQPQHF	TGTGCCAGCAGTATCGAAAGGGGCAATCAGCCCCAGCATTTT
once	TRBV19	TRBJ1-6	-	CASRGPQTYNSPLHF	TGTGCCAGCAGGGGACCCCAAACCTATAATTCACCCCTCCACTTT
once	TRBV11-2	TRBJ2-5	-	CASSLVVGQETQYF	TGTGCCAGCAGCTTAGTGGTGGGACAAGAGACCCAGTACTTC
-	TRBV29-1	TRBJ2-1	-	CSVEKVLSYNEQFF	TGCAGCGTTGAGAAGGTTCTATCCTACAATGAGCAGTTCTTC
-	TRBV7-6	TRBJ2-5	-	CASSLVVGQETQYF	TGTGCCAGCAGCTTAGTGGTGGGGCAAGAGACCCAGTACTTC
few	TRBV28	TRBJ2-4	TRBD2	CASSLGLAGVFQYF	TGTGCCAGCAGTTTAGGGCTAGCGGGAGTTTTTCAATACTTC